Listed below are T cell receptor beta chains from one sample, sequenced in a study of T cells after yellow fever vaccination. TCRdb passed the 5' RACE reads through MiXCR, listing each CDR3 protein once. The sample has 250,000 to 400,000 distinct CDR3 sequences; 3.5% to 4.5% are singletons. This specimen consisted of PBMCs, obtained 15 days after the yellow fever booster vaccination. The receptors were gathered from a man between 18 and 29 years old who received the YFV17D yellow fever vaccine. The CDR3 runs from the conserved cysteine through the conserved F or W.

j_call v_call cdr3_aa
TRBJ1-1 TRBV20-1 CSADEGTNTEAFF
TRBJ1-3 TRBV7-8 CASSRILTDSGNTIYF
TRBJ1-6 TRBV4-1 CASSQDQGGISYNSPLHF
TRBJ2-5 TRBV3-1 CASSPVQRGMKTQYF
TRBJ1-1 TRBV29-1 CSVGRPAGGEAFF
TRBJ2-2 TRBV7-6 CASSFTGTGELFF
TRBJ1-1 TRBV29-1 CSVRTAGPNTEAFF
TRBJ2-6 TRBV27 CATSGGVGGANVLTF
TRBJ1-2 TRBV7-9 CASSFPTAYGYTF
TRBJ2-3 TRBV5-6 CASSSTGGITDTQYF
TRBJ1-6 TRBV7-9 CASSIRTGPSPLHF
TRBJ2-2 TRBV4-3 CASSSRTSGGAGELFF
TRBJ2-3 TRBV6-1 CASSVVADTQYF
TRBJ1-3 TRBV7-9 CASSLGQALNGNTIYF
TRBJ1-1 TRBV18 CASSEETAWGNAEAFF
TRBJ2-3 TRBV7-2 CASSLDWTPSTQYF
TRBJ1-4 TRBV7-2 CASRDGTTNEKLFF
TRBJ2-3 TRBV6-2/TRBV6-3 CASTYSLDTQYF
TRBJ1-4 TRBV5-1 CASSENEKLFF
TRBJ2-1 TRBV9 CASSATSGAGNEQFF
TRBJ2-3 TRBV9 CASSSSGTSTDTQYF
TRBJ2-3 TRBV6-5 CASSYRAKDTQYF
TRBJ1-5 TRBV20-1 CSAREGPGSNQPQHF
TRBJ1-1 TRBV19 CASSQTTGQFRKTEAFF
TRBJ1-1 TRBV20-1 CSLSGRGEAFF
TRBJ1-2 TRBV5-1 CASSSTPRGAQGYTF
TRBJ1-4 TRBV7-2 CASSPIEQGDEKLFF
TRBJ2-3 TRBV29-1 CSVEAAGPDTQYF
TRBJ2-2 TRBV11-2 CASSLVRYTGELFF
TRBJ2-3 TRBV4-3 CASSQGRAGLNTQYF
TRBJ1-3 TRBV5-6 CASSLGPTSSGNTIYF
TRBJ1-1 TRBV7-2 CASSLYEKNTEAFF
TRBJ2-4 TRBV5-1 CASSPGQGGIQYF
TRBJ2-5 TRBV2 CASRGRTETQYF
TRBJ2-5 TRBV20-1 CSARVTRTQYF
TRBJ1-2 TRBV12-3/TRBV12-4 CASSFGETYGYTF
TRBJ1-5 TRBV6-5 CASSSTGNEQPQHF
TRBJ2-1 TRBV6-5 CASSYPWTSGGYNEQFF
TRBJ2-3 TRBV20-1 CSPQGKNTDTQYF
TRBJ2-7 TRBV7-8 CASSPRTGLTYEQYF
TRBJ1-1 TRBV6-6 CASSYPGDRNTEAFF
TRBJ1-2 TRBV6-2/TRBV6-3 CASSYSGQLGYTF
TRBJ1-4 TRBV7-2 CASSLEPGNEKLFF
TRBJ2-3 TRBV5-1 CASSLVQRGATDTQYF
TRBJ2-2 TRBV6-1 CASSDQPPSNTGELFF
TRBJ2-2 TRBV12-3/TRBV12-4 CASSGQGNTGELFF
TRBJ1-5 TRBV7-2 CASSLNSPQPQHF
TRBJ2-7 TRBV10-3 CAISRSYEQYF
TRBJ1-4 TRBV5-1 CASSADLATNEKLFF
TRBJ2-5 TRBV28 CASSLRDRIWETQYF
TRBJ2-7 TRBV29-1 CSVESGRGGPNEQYF
TRBJ2-5 TRBV12-3/TRBV12-4 CASSSAGYGTQYF
TRBJ1-2 TRBV4-3 CASSQWGRGGGYGYTF
TRBJ2-1 TRBV11-2 CASSPTSGVKDEQFF
TRBJ1-2 TRBV7-2 CASSLWTGGNYGYTF